Following are 8 T cell receptor beta chains from one sample sequenced in a study of blood T cell repertoires in COVID-19. Measured with immunoSEQ multiplex PCR; TCRdb has only the in-frame clones, and not every one. The sample has a few hundred thousand clones; roughly nine tenths are singletons. The specimen sequenced was peripheral blood. These receptor sequences come from a woman in her fifties or sixties with acute or convalescent COVID-19.

CDR3 bases: TGTGCCAGCAGTCCAGGGGAAGAGCAGTACTTC. Its translation is CASSPGEEQYF. The rearrangement uses TRBV12-3 or TRBV12-4 and TRBJ2-7; D perhaps matches TRBD1 (6 bases). Trimming stripped 5 bases from V and 7 bases from J, with 9 bases between. This CDR3 region has 11 residues.

As concerns this clone: Different DNA sequences within this sample yield the same CDR3. The chain links TRBV5-4 to TRBJ2-7; 10 bases align to TRBD2. The length of the CDR3 is 17 residues. Germline CDR1 reads SGHNT; CDR2 reads YYREEE (reference sequence). The junction had 7 bases not matched to a gene; V was cut back by 0 bases and J by 1 base. In DNA form, the CDR3 reads TGTGCCAGCAGCTTGGATCTAGCGGGAGATAGGTCCTACGAGCAGTACTTC. This translates into CASSLDLAGDRSYEQYF.

The J gene is TRBJ1-1, the V gene TRBV6-5, with no clear D. The CDR3 covers 13 residues. V gave up 2 bases and J gave up 7 bases, with 11 bases separating them. In germline, CDR1 is MNHEY, CDR2 SVGAGI. The CDR3 protein is CASSYGRHLEAFF. In DNA form, the CDR3 reads TGTGCCAGCAGTTACGGCAGGCATCTTGAAGCTTTCTTT.

J is TRBJ1-4 and V is TRBV6-1, with D perhaps matching TRBD1 (6 bases). The CDR3 totals 15 residues. Trimming left V 3 bases short and J 3 bases short, with 11 bases between. Germline CDR1 and CDR2: MNHNS and SASEGT. The CDR3 spells CASSEGAGANEKLFF. In DNA, the CDR3 is TGTGCCAGCAGTGAGGGGGCAGGTGCTAATGAAAAACTGTTTTTT.

The count of this clone is one. The rearrangement joins TRBV6-2 or TRBV6-3 to TRBJ1-5; 10 positions match TRBD1. Germline loops: CDR1 MNHEY, CDR2 SVGEGT. The V gene end was trimmed by 5 bases and the J gene end by 0 bases; junction bases not matched to a gene: 16. This CDR3 is built from 20 residues. CDR3 sequence: CASSLSAPRQGANSNQPQHF. The CDR3 nucleotides read TGTGCCAGCAGTCTTAGTGCCCCGCGACAGGGGGCGAATAGCAATCAGCCCCAGCATTTT.

V gene TRBV19 combines with J gene TRBJ1-5; D not resolved. V was clipped by 9 bases and J by 0 bases, with 15 bases between them. CDR1 is LNHDA, CDR2 SQIVND, per germline (reference sequence). This CDR3 spans 15 amino acids. CDR3 DNA sequence: TGTGCCAGCAGAACCGGGTCCTATAGCAATCAGCCCCAGCATTTT. As protein: CASRTGSYSNQPQHF.

This chain uses TRBV6-2 or TRBV6-3 with TRBJ1-5; tentative D call: TRBD1 (5 bases). V was shortened by 2 bases and J by 0 bases, with 11 bases between the two germline ends. This CDR3 contains 16 residues. Per germline, CDR1 MNHEY and CDR2 SVGEGT. The CDR3 nucleotides read TGTGCCAGCAGTTACGGTAGGGGTAATAGCAATCAGCCCCAGCATTTT. This gives the protein CASSYGRGNSNQPQHF.

The J gene is TRBJ2-2, the V gene TRBV3-1 (or the pseudogene TRBV3-2), with TRBD1 matching 7 bases. The CDR3 sequence is 15 residues long. V was pared by 5 bases and J by 5 bases, with 8 bases of the junction left unmatched. CDR1 LGHDT and CDR2 YNNKEL come from the germline V gene (reference sequence). CDR3 in DNA: TGTGCCAGCAGCGATGGGGACAGTCTAACCGGGGAGCTGTTTTTT. This encodes CASSDGDSLTGELFF.